These 16 T cell receptor beta chains were all obtained from the same sample, sequenced in a study of metastatic and nonmetastatic thyroid tumors. No patient received treatment before thyroid surgery. TCRdb reanalyzed the PCR reads via MiXCR. The profile shows approximately 11,000 clones, around 26% of them singletons. The sequencing sample was made of adjacent normal tissue. These receptors were obtained from a male donor with papillary thyroid cancer or a benign thyroid nodule (not recorded which). Some clones in this sample may be carry-over from other donors' samples.

The rearrangement uses TRBV7-3 and TRBJ2-3, with 8 positions matching TRBD1. The junction had 5 bases not matched to a gene; V was cut back by 4 bases and J by 2 bases. The CDR3 runs to 15 residues. Germline loops: CDR1 SGHTA, CDR2 FQGTGA. The chain's CDR3 is CASSSTGVPTDTQYF. CDR3 sequence (DNA): TGTGCCAGCAGCTCGACAGGGGTACCCACAGATACGCAGTATTTT.

In this sample, this clone turned up many times. CDR3 in amino acids: CASSYSGPGQGVFWQYF. The CDR3 nucleotides read TGTGCCAGCAGTTACTCGGGACCGGGACAGGGGGTATTCTGGCAGTACTTC. The V and J genes are TRBV6-7 and TRBJ2-7; 11 bases match TRBD1. TRBV6-7 is placed among ORFs of uncertain function. The CDR3 is 17 residues long. The V gene end was trimmed by 0 bases and the J gene end by 9 bases; junction bases not matched to a gene: 13.

By sample share, this clone is medium-sized. This same CDR3 is encoded by further DNA sequences in the sample. The chain couples TRBV7-3 to TRBJ2-1; 7 bases are shared with TRBD1. The CDR3 is 15 amino acids. Germline CDR1 SGHTA, CDR2 FQGTGA. Germline trimming cut 5 bases from V and 6 bases from J; bases unmatched to any gene: 10. CDR3 sequence (DNA): TGTGCCAGCAGCCTGTCAGGGGGTGGAGTCAATGAGCAGTTCTTC. This translates into CASSLSGGGVNEQFF.

This clone was seen a few times. The CDR3 DNA sequence: TGTGCCAGCAGTCTGGACTACACAGATACGCAGTATTTT. This translates into CASSLDYTDTQYF. J is TRBJ2-3 and V is TRBV2; D may be TRBD2 (6 bases). Trimming left V 5 bases short and J 2 bases short, with 8 bases between. The germline V gene encodes CDR1 SNHLY and CDR2 FYNNEI. There are 13 residues in the CDR3.

V is TRBV9 and J is TRBJ1-3; D unclear. The CDR3 totals 14 residues. Trimming left V 0 bases short and J 4 bases short, with 8 bases between. CDR1 and CDR2 (germline): SGDLS, YYNGEE. CDR3 loop: CASSVVGGGNTIYF. DNA of the CDR3: TGTGCCAGCAGCGTAGTTGGCGGAGGAAACACCATATATTTT.

This sequence joins TRBV5-8 and TRBJ2-5; D ambiguous. CDR1 SGHTS and CDR2 YDEGEE come from the germline V gene. V was pared by 4 bases and J by 2 bases, with 18 bases between. This CDR3 region has 16 residues. CDR3 sequence reads: CASSPWGSSEQETQYF. CDR3 coding DNA: TGTGCCAGCAGCCCTTGGGGTAGCTCGGAGCAAGAGACCCAGTACTTC.

As concerns this clone: Other DNA variants within this sample encode the same CDR3. The chain links TRBV5-1 to TRBJ1-1, with a weak D call TRBD1 (5 bases). In germline, CDR1 is SGHRS, CDR2 YFSETQ. V lost 3 bases and J 7 bases, leaving 13 bases between the germline ends. This CDR3 has 13 residues. The CDR3 coding sequence is TGCGCCAGCAGCTGGCAGGGTAGCGGTGAAGCTTTCTTT. Its protein is CASSWQGSGEAFF.

V and J are TRBV5-5 and TRBJ1-1; D gene unclear. Trimming left V 4 bases short and J 0 bases short, with 13 bases between. Germline V gene sequence: CDR1 SGHKS, CDR2 YYEKEE (reference sequence). The CDR3 has 15 residues. The CDR3 DNA follows: TGTGCCAGCAGCCCCGGACCGGGTGTGAACACTGAAGCTTTCTTT. It is translated as CASSPGPGVNTEAFF.

The chain couples TRBV11-2 to TRBJ1-5; D gene unclear. Germline-derived CDR1 and CDR2 are SGHAT and FQNNGV. The CDR3 covers 17 residues. The V gene lost 5 bases and the J gene lost 4 bases, with 21 bases spanning the gap. CDR3 sequence reads: CASSIDTSYLQNQPQHF. The CDR3 DNA reads TGTGCCAGCAGCATTGACACTTCCTATTTACAAAATCAGCCCCAGCATTTT.

This chain links TRBV20-1 with TRBJ2-7; perhaps TRBD2 as D (6 bases). V was shortened by 1 base and J by 0 bases, with 13 bases between the two germline ends. The CDR3 contains 15 residues. Germline V gene data show CDR1 as DFQATT and CDR2 as SNEGSKA (reference sequence). The CDR3 is CSARGCRLDSYEQYF. The CDR3 DNA reads as TGCAGTGCTAGAGGGTGCCGACTAGACTCCTACGAGCAGTACTTC.

This clone has only a few counts. The rearrangement uses TRBV10-3 and TRBJ2-7, with a possible D match to TRBD1 (6 bases). The length of the CDR3 is 13 residues. Germline lookup yields CDR1 ENHRY and CDR2 SYGVKD. Trimming left V 4 bases short and J 5 bases short, with 12 bases between. This chain's CDR3 is CAISGGPWDEQYF. In DNA, the CDR3 is TGTGCCATCAGTGGGGGGCCCTGGGACGAGCAGTACTTC.

This clone showed up just a few times. V usage is TRBV6-1 and J usage is TRBJ2-7; weak D call: TRBD1 (6 bases). The CDR3 runs to 13 residues. The V end was cut by 4 bases, the J end by 3 bases, with 10 bases between. The germline V gene encodes CDR1 MNHNS and CDR2 SASEGT. CDR3 coding DNA: TGTGCCAGCAGTGTGGACAGCTTCTACGAGCAGTACTTC. Its translation is CASSVDSFYEQYF.

The gene calls are TRBV20-1 and TRBJ2-7, with TRBD1 identical over 7 bases. Germline-derived CDR1 and CDR2 are DFQATT and SNEGSKA (reference sequence). The CDR3 spans 16 residues. The junction had 14 bases not matched to a gene; V was cut back by 6 bases and J by 0 bases. CDR3 loop: CSAPKTGTDFSYEQYF. DNA of the CDR3: TGCAGTGCCCCCAAAACCGGGACAGACTTCTCCTACGAGCAGTACTTC.

The rearrangement joins TRBV11-3 to TRBJ2-7; D ambiguous. The CDR3 is 14 amino acids. Trimming cost V 5 bases and J 3 bases, with 14 bases left between them. The germline V gene has CDR1 SGHNT and CDR2 YENEEA. CDR3 DNA: TGTGCCAGCAGCCCCAGTGGGCAACACTACGAGCAGTACTTC. Encoded protein: CASSPSGQHYEQYF. Filled out from reference TRBV11-3 and TRBJ2-7, the complete variable domain reads EAGVVQSPRYKIIEKKQPVAFWCNPISGHNTLYWYLQNLGQGPELLIRYENEEAVDDSQLPKDRFSAERLKGVDSTLKIQPAELGDSAVYLCASSPSGQHYEQYFGPGTRLTVT.

The genes are TRBV28 and TRBJ2-7; 15 nucleotides agree with TRBD2. Germline lookup yields CDR1 MDHEN and CDR2 SYDVKM. This CDR3 comprises 19 residues. The V segment lost 2 bases and the J segment 0 bases; nucleotides outside the gene matches: 8. This CDR3 reads CASSLPGLAGGPSSYEQYF. In DNA, the CDR3 is TGTGCCAGCAGTTTACCGGGACTAGCGGGAGGACCTAGCTCCTACGAGCAGTACTTC.

This chain uses TRBV20-1 with TRBJ2-2, with no clear D. The V gene lost 0 bases and the J gene lost 3 bases, with 14 bases spanning the gap. CDR3 length: 16 amino acids. CDR1 is DFQATT, CDR2 SNEGSKA, per germline (reference sequence). The CDR3 reads CSAREAAGRYTGELFF. In DNA, the CDR3 is TGCAGTGCTAGAGAGGCAGCTGGGCGATACACCGGGGAGCTGTTTTTT.